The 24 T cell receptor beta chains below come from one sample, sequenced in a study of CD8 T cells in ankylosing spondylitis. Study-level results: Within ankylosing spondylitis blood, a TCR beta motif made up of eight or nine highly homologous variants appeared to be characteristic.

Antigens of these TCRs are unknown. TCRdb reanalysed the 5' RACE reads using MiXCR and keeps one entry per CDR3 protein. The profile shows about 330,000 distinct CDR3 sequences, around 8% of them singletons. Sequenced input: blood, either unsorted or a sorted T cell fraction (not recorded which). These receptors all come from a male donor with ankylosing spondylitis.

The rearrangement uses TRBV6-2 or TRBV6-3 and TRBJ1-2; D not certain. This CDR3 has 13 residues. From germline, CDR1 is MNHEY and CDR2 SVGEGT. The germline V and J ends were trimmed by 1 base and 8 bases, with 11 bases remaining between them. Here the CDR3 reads CASSYYGYEGYTF. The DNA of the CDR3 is TGTGCCAGCAGTTACTACGGATATGAGGGCTACACCTTC.

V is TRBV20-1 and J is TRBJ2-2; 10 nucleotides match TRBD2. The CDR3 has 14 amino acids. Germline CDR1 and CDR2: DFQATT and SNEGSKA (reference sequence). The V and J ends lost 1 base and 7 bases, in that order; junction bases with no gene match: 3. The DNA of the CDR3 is TGCAGTGCTAGAGTTAGCGGGAGGAGCGGGGAGCTGTTTTTT. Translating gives CSARVSGRSGELFF.

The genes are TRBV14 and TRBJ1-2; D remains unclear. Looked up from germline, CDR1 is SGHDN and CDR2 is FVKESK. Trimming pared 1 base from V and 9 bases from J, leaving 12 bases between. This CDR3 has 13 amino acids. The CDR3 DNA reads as TGTGCCAGCAGCCAAGGGCATAGTGAGAGCTACACCTTC. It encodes CASSQGHSESYTF.

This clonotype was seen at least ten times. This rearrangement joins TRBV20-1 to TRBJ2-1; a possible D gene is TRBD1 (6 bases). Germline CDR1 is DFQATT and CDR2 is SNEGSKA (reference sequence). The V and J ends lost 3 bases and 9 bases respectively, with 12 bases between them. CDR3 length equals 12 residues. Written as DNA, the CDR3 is TGCAGTGCTAGGCTACAGGGAACTGAGCAGTTCTTC. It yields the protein CSARLQGTEQFF.

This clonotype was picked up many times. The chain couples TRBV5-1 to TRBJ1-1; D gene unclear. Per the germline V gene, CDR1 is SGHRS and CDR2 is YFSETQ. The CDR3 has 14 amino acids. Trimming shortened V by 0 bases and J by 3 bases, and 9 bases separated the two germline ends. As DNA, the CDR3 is TGCGCCAGCAGCTTGGAAGGATGGTACACTGAAGCTTTCTTT. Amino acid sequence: CASSLEGWYTEAFF. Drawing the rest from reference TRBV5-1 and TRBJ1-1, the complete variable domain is KAGVTQTPRYLIKTRGQQVTLSCSPISGHRSVSWYQQTPGQGLQFLFEYFSETQRNKGNFPGRFSGRQFSNSRSEMNVSTLELGDSALYLCASSLEGWYTEAFFGQGTRLTVV.

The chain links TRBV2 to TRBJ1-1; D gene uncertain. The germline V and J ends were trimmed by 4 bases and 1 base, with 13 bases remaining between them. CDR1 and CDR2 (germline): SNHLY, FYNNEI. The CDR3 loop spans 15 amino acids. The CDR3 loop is CASSVFRGRNTEAFF. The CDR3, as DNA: TGTGCCAGCAGTGTTTTCCGGGGAAGGAACACTGAAGCTTTCTTT.

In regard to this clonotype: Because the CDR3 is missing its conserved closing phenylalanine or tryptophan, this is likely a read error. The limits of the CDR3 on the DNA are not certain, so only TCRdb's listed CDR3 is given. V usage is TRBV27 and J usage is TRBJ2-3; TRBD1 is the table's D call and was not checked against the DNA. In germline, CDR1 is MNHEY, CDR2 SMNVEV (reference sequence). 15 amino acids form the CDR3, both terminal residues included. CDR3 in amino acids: CASSLPYLIRGPRPR.

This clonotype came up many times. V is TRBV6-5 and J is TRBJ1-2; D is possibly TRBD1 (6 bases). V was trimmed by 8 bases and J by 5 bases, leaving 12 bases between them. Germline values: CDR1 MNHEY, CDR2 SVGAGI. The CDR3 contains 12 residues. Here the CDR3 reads CASGGGGYGYTF. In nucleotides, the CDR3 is TGTGCCAGCGGTGGAGGGGGTTATGGCTACACCTTC.

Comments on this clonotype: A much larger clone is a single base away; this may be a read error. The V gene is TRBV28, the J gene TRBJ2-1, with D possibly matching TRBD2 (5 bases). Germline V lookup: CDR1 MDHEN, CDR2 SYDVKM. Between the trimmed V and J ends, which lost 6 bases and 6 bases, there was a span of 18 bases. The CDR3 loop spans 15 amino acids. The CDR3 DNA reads TGTGCCAGCAGCTCCGGTGGATCGGACTGCAATGAGCAGTTCTTC. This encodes CASSSGGSDCNEQFF.

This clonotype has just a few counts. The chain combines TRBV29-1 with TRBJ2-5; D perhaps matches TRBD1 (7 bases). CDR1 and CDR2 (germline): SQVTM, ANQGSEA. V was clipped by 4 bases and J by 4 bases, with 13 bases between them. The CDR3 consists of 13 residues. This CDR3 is CSVVQGGGETQYF. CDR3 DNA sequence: TGCAGCGTTGTTCAGGGGGGAGGAGAGACCCAGTACTTC.

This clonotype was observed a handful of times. CDR3 amino acids: CASSALEGVWNTEAFF. In DNA, the CDR3 is TGTGCCAGCAGCGCTTTAGAGGGGGTTTGGAACACTGAAGCTTTCTTT. The J gene is TRBJ1-1, the V gene TRBV5-6; possibly TRBD1 for D (6 bases). The CDR3 spans 16 residues. V dropped 4 bases and J dropped 1 base, with 17 bases sitting between them. CDR1 and CDR2 (germline): SGHDT, YYEEEE.

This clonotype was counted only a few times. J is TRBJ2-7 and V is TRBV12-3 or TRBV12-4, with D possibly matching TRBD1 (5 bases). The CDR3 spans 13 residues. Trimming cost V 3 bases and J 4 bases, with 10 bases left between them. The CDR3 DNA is TGTGCCAGCAGTTTTGCAGGGAAATACGAGCAGTACTTC. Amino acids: CASSFAGKYEQYF.

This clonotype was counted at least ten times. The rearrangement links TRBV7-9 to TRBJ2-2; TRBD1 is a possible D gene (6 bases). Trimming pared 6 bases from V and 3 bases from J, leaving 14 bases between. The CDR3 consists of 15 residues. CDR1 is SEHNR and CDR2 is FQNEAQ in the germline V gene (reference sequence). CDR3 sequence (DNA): TGTGCCAGCAGTTACAGGGCCTTAGACACCGGGGAGCTGTTTTTT. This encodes CASSYRALDTGELFF.

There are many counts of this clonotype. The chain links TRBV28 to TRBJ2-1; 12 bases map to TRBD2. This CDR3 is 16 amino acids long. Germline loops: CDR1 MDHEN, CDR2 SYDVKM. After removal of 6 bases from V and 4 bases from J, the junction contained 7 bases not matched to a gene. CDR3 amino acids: CASRPQLAGGYNEQFF. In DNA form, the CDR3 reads TGTGCCAGCAGACCTCAACTAGCGGGGGGTTACAATGAGCAGTTCTTC.

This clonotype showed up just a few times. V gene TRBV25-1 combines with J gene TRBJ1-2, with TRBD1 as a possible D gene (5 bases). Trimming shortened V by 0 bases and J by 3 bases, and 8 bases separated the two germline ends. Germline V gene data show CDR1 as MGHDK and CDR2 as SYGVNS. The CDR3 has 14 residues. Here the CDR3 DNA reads TGTGCCAGCAGTGAATACGGGGACCACTATGGCTACACCTTC. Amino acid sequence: CASSEYGDHYGYTF.

The CDR3 DNA reads TGTGCCAGCAGCCAAGCCTGGTTTAAGGAGACCCAGTACTTC. It codes for CASSQAWFKETQYF. The rearrangement links TRBV4-2 to TRBJ2-5; D remains unclear. The germline gives CDR1 LGHNA, CDR2 YNFKEQ. V lost 1 base and J 5 bases, leaving 11 bases between the germline ends. This CDR3 comprises 14 residues.

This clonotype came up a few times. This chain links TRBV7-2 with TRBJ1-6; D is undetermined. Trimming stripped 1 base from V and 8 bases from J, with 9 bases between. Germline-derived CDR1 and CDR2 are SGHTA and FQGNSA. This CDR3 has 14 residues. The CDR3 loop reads CASSLESRDSPLHF. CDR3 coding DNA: TGTGCCAGCAGCTTAGAGAGCCGGGATTCACCCCTCCACTTT.

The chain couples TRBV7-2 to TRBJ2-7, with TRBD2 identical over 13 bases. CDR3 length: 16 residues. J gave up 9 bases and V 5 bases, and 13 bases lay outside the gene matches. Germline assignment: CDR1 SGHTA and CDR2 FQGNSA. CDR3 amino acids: CASSPSGLAGRGAQYF. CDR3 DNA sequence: TGTGCCAGCAGCCCCTCGGGACTAGCGGGAAGAGGGGCGCAGTACTTC. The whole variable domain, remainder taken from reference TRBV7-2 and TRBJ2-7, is GAGVSQSPSNKVTEKGKDVELRCDPISGHTALYWYRQSLGQGLEFLIYFQGNSAPDKSGLPSDRFSAERTGGSVSTLTIQRTQQEDSAVYLCASSPSGLAGRGAQYFGPGTRLTVT.

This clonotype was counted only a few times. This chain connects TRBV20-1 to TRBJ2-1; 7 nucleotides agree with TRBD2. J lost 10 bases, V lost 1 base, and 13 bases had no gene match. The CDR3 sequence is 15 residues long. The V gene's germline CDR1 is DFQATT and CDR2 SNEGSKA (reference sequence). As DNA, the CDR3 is TGCAGTGCTAGAGTAGCTGAGCGGCTGGGGGGGGAGCAGTTCTTC. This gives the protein CSARVAERLGGEQFF.

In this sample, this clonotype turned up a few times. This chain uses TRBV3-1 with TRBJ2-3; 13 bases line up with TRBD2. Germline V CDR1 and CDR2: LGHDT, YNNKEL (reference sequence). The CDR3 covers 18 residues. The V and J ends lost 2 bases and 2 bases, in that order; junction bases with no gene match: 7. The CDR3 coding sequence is TGTGCCAGCAGCCAATACCGAGGGACTAGCGGGACCACAGATACGCAGTATTTT. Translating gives CASSQYRGTSGTTDTQYF.

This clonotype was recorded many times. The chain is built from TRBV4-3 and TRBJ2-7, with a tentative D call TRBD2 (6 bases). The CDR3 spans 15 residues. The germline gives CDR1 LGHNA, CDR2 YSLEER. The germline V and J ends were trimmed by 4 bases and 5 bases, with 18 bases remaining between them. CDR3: CASSRNPGRLDEQYF. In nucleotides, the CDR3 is TGCGCCAGCAGCCGGAACCCGGGGAGGTTGGACGAGCAGTACTTC.

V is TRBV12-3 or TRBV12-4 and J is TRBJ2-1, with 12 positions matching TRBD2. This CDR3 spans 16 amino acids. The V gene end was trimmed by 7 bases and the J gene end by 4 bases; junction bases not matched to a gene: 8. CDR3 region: CASTLNLAGGYNEQFF. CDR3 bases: TGTGCCAGCACCCTAAACCTAGCGGGAGGGTACAATGAGCAGTTCTTC.

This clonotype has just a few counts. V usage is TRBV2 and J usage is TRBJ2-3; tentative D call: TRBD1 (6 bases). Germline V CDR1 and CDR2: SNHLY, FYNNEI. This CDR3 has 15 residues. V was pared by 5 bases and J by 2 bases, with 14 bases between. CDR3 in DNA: TGTGCCAGCAGTCACAGGGACGAATCCACAGATACGCAGTATTTT. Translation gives CASSHRDESTDTQYF.

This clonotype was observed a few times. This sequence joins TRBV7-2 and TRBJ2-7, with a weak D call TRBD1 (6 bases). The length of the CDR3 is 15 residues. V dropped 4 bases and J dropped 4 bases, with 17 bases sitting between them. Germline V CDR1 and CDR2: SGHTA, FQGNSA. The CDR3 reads CASSSSGVLSYEQYF. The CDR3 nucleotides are TGTGCCAGCAGCTCCTCAGGGGTTTTATCTTACGAGCAGTACTTC. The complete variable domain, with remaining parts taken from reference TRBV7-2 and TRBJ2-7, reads GAGVSQSPSNKVTEKGKDVELRCDPISGHTALYWYRQSLGQGLEFLIYFQGNSAPDKSGLPSDRFSAERTGGSVSTLTIQRTQQEDSAVYLCASSSSGVLSYEQYFGPGTRLTVT.